This record looks at one T cell receptor beta chain sequence and its context. Seattle participants joined during active infection and were tracked over time. This specimen belongs to a study of blood T cell repertoires in COVID-19. Study as a whole: Material from acute and convalescent COVID-19 was sourced from the United States, Italy and Spain. T cells, B-cell-depleted T cells, or PBMCs provided the cDNA or gDNA that served as material.

Per the authors' pipeline: Researchers report that nucleated cell counts were estimated from reference gene primer amplification. The method was immunoSEQ multiplex PCR; TCRdb's version includes in-frame clones alone and lacks a portion of them. The D gene and trimming were derived from the DNA, and the V and J assignments and clone size from that table. The table has approximately 97,000 clones, around 90% seen once. The CDR3 runs to 15 residues. Trimming removed 6 bases from V and 2 bases from J; junction bases left unmatched: 8. CDR1 and CDR2 from the germline V gene are MNHEY and SVGAGI. J is TRBJ1-2 and V is TRBV6-5, with 8 bases identical to TRBD1. Sequencing input: peripheral blood. The clonotype was recovered from a woman between 45 and 60 years old with COVID-19, enrolled during active disease. The CDR3 loop reads CASSPDRDPNYGYTF. DNA for the CDR3: TGTGCCAGCAGCCCGGACAGGGACCCAAACTATGGCTACACCTTC.